A single sample gave rise to the 25 T cell receptor beta chains below, sequenced in a study of T cells in Graves' hyperthyroidism and ophthalmopathy. The CDR3 regions of TCR beta were amplified from RNA transcripts. HTBI primers drove first-round RT-PCR of the TCR CDR3. TCRdb independently ran MiXCR on the multiplex PCR reads; one entry per CDR3 protein. Among more than 650,000 distinct CDR3 sequences listed, 13% to 15% were seen once. Input material: blood. The receptors shown here come from a woman aged 18-35 years with Graves' hyperthyroidism.

The CDR3 is CATSGGGTANEKLFF. Here the CDR3 DNA reads TGTGCCACCTCCGGTGGGGGAACTGCTAATGAAAAACTGTTTTTT. This chain uses TRBV24-1 with TRBJ1-4; a possible D gene is TRBD1 (5 bases). Trimming pared 9 bases from V and 3 bases from J, leaving 16 bases between. Germline assignment: CDR1 KGHDR and CDR2 SFDVKD. The CDR3 length is 15 residues.

This clonotype appeared many times. V and J are TRBV20-1 and TRBJ2-1; the match to TRBD2 covers 12 bases. Germline assignment: CDR1 DFQATT and CDR2 SNEGSKA (reference sequence). This CDR3 comprises 16 residues. V shed 6 bases and J 2 bases; nucleotides not matched to a gene: 8. DNA of the CDR3: TGCAGTGCCCTGGGACTAGCGGGCTCTGCCTACAATGAGCAGTTCTTC. Protein product: CSALGLAGSAYNEQFF.

This clonotype was detected ten times or more. This chain uses TRBV5-5 with TRBJ2-5; possibly TRBD1 or TRBD2 for D (5 bases each). V dropped 3 bases and J dropped 5 bases, with 14 bases sitting between them. Germline loops: CDR1 SGHKS, CDR2 YYEKEE (reference sequence). This CDR3 is built from 14 residues. CDR3 sequence (DNA): TGTGCCAGCAGCTCGGGGCCTCTCAAGGAGACCCAGTACTTC. It codes for CASSSGPLKETQYF. The full variable domain, its missing parts supplied by reference TRBV5-5 and TRBJ2-5, is DAGVTQSPTHLIKTRGQQVTLRCSPISGHKSVSWYQQVLGQGPQFIFQYYEKEERGRGNFPDRFSARQFPNYSSELNVNALLLGDSALYLCASSSGPLKETQYFGPGTRLLVL.

The CDR3, as DNA: TGTGCCAGCTCACCCGGGCTAGCGGGAGAGGACGAGCAGTACTTC. It codes for CASSPGLAGEDEQYF. The rearrangement joins TRBV18 to TRBJ2-7, with 10 bases that match TRBD2. The CDR3 contains 15 residues. Germline V gives CDR1 KGHSH, CDR2 LQKENI. V trimming: 3 bases; J trimming: 5 bases; junction bases outside the gene matches: 7.

V and J are TRBV24-1 and TRBJ2-5, with D perhaps matching TRBD1 or TRBD2 (5 bases each). V lost 5 bases, J lost 5 bases, and 17 bases lay in between. Germline CDR1 is KGHDR and CDR2 is SFDVKD. The CDR3 length is 15 residues. The CDR3: CATSAVDGAGETQYF. The CDR3, as DNA: TGTGCCACCAGTGCTGTGGACGGGGCCGGGGAGACCCAGTACTTC.

The table lists this clonotype with a few counts. This chain connects TRBV3-2 to TRBJ2-7; TRBD2 reflects the table's D call only, with no check against the DNA. TRBV3-2 is marked as a pseudogene. This CDR3 contains 16 residues. CDR3 nucleotides: TGTGCCAGCAGCCCACCTAGCGGGAGGCTACTCTACGAGCAGTACTTC. It encodes CASSPPSGRLLYEQYF.

The table lists this clonotype with many counts. The rearrangement links TRBV20-1 to TRBJ2-7; perhaps D is TRBD1 or TRBD2 (5 bases each). This CDR3 spans 13 amino acids. The V gene lost 3 bases and the J gene lost 2 bases, with 11 bases spanning the gap. Germline CDR1 DFQATT, CDR2 SNEGSKA (reference sequence). The CDR3 bases are TGCAGTGCTAGGGGACGGGCCACCTACGAGCAGTACTTC. Amino acids: CSARGRATYEQYF.

This clonotype was seen more than once but under ten times. The chain links TRBV5-1 to TRBJ2-7, with 7 bases aligning to TRBD1. The CDR3 totals 14 residues. Trimming at V came to 0 bases and at J to 4 bases, leaving 4 bases not matched to a gene. Germline V gene data show CDR1 as SGHRS and CDR2 as YFSETQ. The CDR3 loop reads CASSLVGTAYEQYF. CDR3 coding DNA: TGCGCCAGCAGCTTGGTCGGGACAGCGTACGAGCAGTACTTC. The complete variable domain, with remaining parts taken from reference TRBV5-1 and TRBJ2-7, reads KAGVTQTPRYLIKTRGQQVTLSCSPISGHRSVSWYQQTPGQGLQFLFEYFSETQRNKGNFPGRFSGRQFSNSRSEMNVSTLELGDSALYLCASSLVGTAYEQYFGPGTRLTVT.

This clonotype appeared a few times. This rearrangement joins TRBV5-8 to TRBJ1-5, with unresolved D. V was cut by 5 bases and J by 6 bases, with 12 bases left in between. The germline gives CDR1 SGHTS, CDR2 YDEGEE. The CDR3 is 13 amino acids. The chain's CDR3 is CASSHLGSQPQHF. DNA of the CDR3: TGTGCCAGCAGTCACCTGGGAAGTCAGCCCCAGCATTTT.

This clonotype occurred many times. The V call is TRBV3-1, the J call TRBJ2-3; 7 bases match TRBD1. V trimming: 3 bases; J trimming: 0 bases; junction bases outside the gene matches: 6. The CDR3 length is 16 residues. Germline values: CDR1 LGHDT, CDR2 YNNKEL (reference sequence). Written as DNA, the CDR3 is TGTGCCAGCAGCCAGGACAGGTTCATTAGCACAGATACGCAGTATTTT. It translates to CASSQDRFISTDTQYF.

The V call is TRBV7-9, the J call TRBJ2-7; D possibly corresponds to TRBD1 (6 bases). Germline values: CDR1 SEHNR, CDR2 FQNEAQ (reference sequence). Deletions cut 5 bases from V and 6 bases from J, with 20 bases between. The CDR3 contains 15 residues. CDR3 sequence: CASSLIGTAGVEQYF. The DNA of the CDR3 is TGTGCCAGCAGCCTCATAGGGACGGCAGGGGTCGAGCAGTACTTC.

This clonotype was found many times. The chain couples TRBV2 to TRBJ2-3; the match to TRBD2 covers 7 bases. CDR3 length equals 15 residues. With V trimmed by 0 bases and J by 5 bases, 5 bases remained unmatched. Germline assignment: CDR1 SNHLY and CDR2 FYNNEI. CDR3 protein: CASSEAGGPVDTQYF. The DNA for the CDR3 is TGTGCCAGCAGTGAAGCGGGAGGGCCCGTAGATACGCAGTATTTT.

This clonotype was observed many times. The genes are TRBV11-2 and TRBJ2-1, with D perhaps being TRBD1 or TRBD2 (5 bases each). Germline-derived CDR1 and CDR2 are SGHAT and FQNNGV. This CDR3 region has 19 residues. The V and J ends lost 1 base and 2 bases respectively, with 21 bases between them. The CDR3 nucleotides are TGTGCCAGCAGCTTAGGTCAGGGAACTCGACTACTGACCTACAATGAGCAGTTCTTC. Translation gives CASSLGQGTRLLTYNEQFF.

This chain connects TRBV4-2 to TRBJ2-3; weak D call: TRBD2 (6 bases). Germline loops: CDR1 LGHNA, CDR2 YNFKEQ. The V and J ends lost 8 bases and 6 bases respectively, with 18 bases between them. The CDR3 contains 14 residues. The DNA for the CDR3 is TGTGCCAGCCTCGGGCTAGCGAGAGAGGATACGCAGTATTTT. This gives the protein CASLGLAREDTQYF.

This clonotype was counted at least ten times. The V gene is TRBV5-1, the J gene TRBJ1-1, with D perhaps matching TRBD1 (6 bases). V was cut by 4 bases and J by 9 bases, with 10 bases left in between. This CDR3 is 11 amino acids long. The V gene's germline CDR1 is SGHRS and CDR2 YFSETQ. This CDR3 reads CASSMDSQAFF. CDR3 DNA sequence: TGCGCCAGCAGCATGGACAGCCAAGCTTTCTTT.

This clonotype was seen more than once but under ten times. This sequence joins TRBV7-9 and TRBJ1-6; D is uncertain. V was clipped by 5 bases and J by 7 bases, with 12 bases between them. The CDR3 contains 14 residues. The germline CDR1 and CDR2 sequences are SEHNR and FQNEAQ (reference sequence). CDR3 protein: CASSPPGYNSPLHF. The CDR3 DNA sequence: TGTGCCAGCAGCCCACCCGGGTACAATTCACCCCTCCACTTT. The variable domain in full, with the rest retrieved from reference TRBV7-9 and TRBJ1-6, is DTGVSQNPRHKITKRGQNVTFRCDPISEHNRLYWYRQTLGQGPEFLTYFQNEAQLEKSRLLSDRFSAERPKGSFSTLEIQRTEQGDSAMYLCASSPPGYNSPLHFGNGTRLTVT.

V and J are TRBV5-4 and TRBJ2-7, with 9 positions matching TRBD1. V was pared by 0 bases and J by 5 bases, with 12 bases of the junction left unmatched. Germline CDR1 is SGHNT and CDR2 is YYREEE (reference sequence). The CDR3 is made up of 17 amino acids. This chain's CDR3 is CASSLADRDRDIHEQYF. Written as DNA, the CDR3 is TGTGCCAGCAGCTTGGCAGACCGGGACAGGGATATCCACGAGCAGTACTTC.

CDR3 sequence: CAISDLQGSETQYF. CDR3 in DNA: TGTGCCATCAGTGACCTACAGGGTTCGGAGACCCAGTACTTC. This rearrangement joins TRBV10-3 to TRBJ2-5; D is perhaps TRBD1 (6 bases). Germline V gene data show CDR1 as ENHRY and CDR2 as SYGVKD. V was shortened by 3 bases and J by 5 bases, with 13 bases between the two germline ends. The CDR3 totals 14 residues.

V usage is TRBV28 and J usage is TRBJ2-7; D might be TRBD1 or TRBD2, each matching 5 bases. The CDR3 covers 14 residues. The germline V gene encodes CDR1 MDHEN and CDR2 SYDVKM. The V gene lost 4 bases and the J gene lost 2 bases, with 12 bases spanning the gap. The chain's CDR3 is CASSYFGATYEQYF. As DNA, the CDR3 is TGTGCCAGCAGTTACTTCGGGGCCACCTACGAGCAGTACTTC.

CDR3 nucleotides: TGTGCCAGCAGCGTAGAGGGGTTCTCTGGAAACACCATATATTTT. Its protein product is CASSVEGFSGNTIYF. The chain links TRBV13 to TRBJ1-3; D possibly corresponds to TRBD1 (5 bases). The ends were cut back, 5 bases at V and 0 bases at J, with 11 bases in the middle. The germline V gene encodes CDR1 PRHDT and CDR2 FYEKMQ (reference sequence). CDR3 length: 15 amino acids.

This clonotype was recorded many times. The genes are TRBV7-9 and TRBJ2-7, with 12 bases identical to TRBD2. Germline values: CDR1 SEHNR, CDR2 FQNEAQ (reference sequence). V was pared by 0 bases and J by 3 bases, with 12 bases of the junction left unmatched. The CDR3 is 19 amino acids. The CDR3 nucleotides read TGTGCCAGCAGCTTAGCGCTCGGGGTGACTAGCGGGGGTATCTACGAGCAGTACTTC. As protein: CASSLALGVTSGGIYEQYF.

This clonotype was observed at least ten times. The V call is TRBV5-8, the J call TRBJ1-2, with D possibly TRBD1 on 5 matching bases. The ends were cut back, 4 bases at V and 3 bases at J, with 13 bases in the middle. Germline V gives CDR1 SGHTS, CDR2 YDEGEE. The CDR3 has 14 residues. CDR3 sequence: CASSRGQQDYGYTF. In DNA, the CDR3 is TGTGCCAGCAGCCGGGGCCAACAGGACTATGGCTACACCTTC.

This clonotype has ten or more counts. The CDR3 DNA is TGTGCCAGCAGTTTTGGGGTTCTGGGAAACACCATATATTTT. Translating gives CASSFGVLGNTIYF. V and J are TRBV12-3 or TRBV12-4 and TRBJ1-3; unclear D gene. The germline V and J ends were trimmed by 3 bases and 4 bases, with 10 bases remaining between them. The CDR3 length is 14 residues.

This clonotype was counted a few times. This rearrangement joins TRBV20-1 to TRBJ2-7; 14 bases map to TRBD2. CDR1 and CDR2 (germline): DFQATT, SNEGSKA (reference sequence). The CDR3 has 19 residues. The V segment lost 3 bases and the J segment 2 bases; nucleotides outside the gene matches: 15. The CDR3 loop is CSASDFEGTSGSSPYEQYF. As DNA, the CDR3 is TGCAGTGCTAGTGATTTTGAAGGGACTAGCGGGAGCTCCCCCTACGAGCAGTACTTC.

As for this clonotype: It may be a read error: a sequence one base away is much more abundant. CDR3 DNA sequence: TGTGCTAGTGGTCCGGGACAGTGGGGTTCAGATACGCAGTATTTT. The encoded protein is CASGPGQWGSDTQYF. This chain joins TRBV12-5 and TRBJ2-3, with 7 bases identical to TRBD1. The junction had 9 bases not matched to a gene; V was cut back by 5 bases and J by 4 bases. The CDR3 consists of 15 residues. Germline V lookup: CDR1 LGHNT, CDR2 FRNRAP. Full variable domain (rest looked up from reference TRBV12-5 and TRBJ2-3): DARVTQTPRHKVTEMGQEVTMRCQPILGHNTVFWYRQTMMQGLELLAYFRNRAPLDDSGMPKDRFSAEMPDATLATLKIQPSEPRDSAVYFCASGPGQWGSDTQYFGPGTRLTVL.